These 23 T cell receptor beta chains originate from one sample sequenced in a study of human T cells and chemical hapten exposure. Described time point: pre-sensitization, week 0. The treatment here: therapeutic diphenylcyclopropenone sensitization with weekly scalp DPC. TCRdb re-analysed the RACE reads in MiXCR, keeping a single row per CDR3 protein. The sample shows about 51,000 distinct CDR3 sequences, about a tenth of them seen only once. The input for sequencing was whole blood, taken in connection with sensitization to the hapten diphenylcyclopropenone (DPC). The receptors were gathered from a woman aged 40 to 49 with alopecia areata. Some clones in this sample may be carry-over from other donors' samples.

This clonotype was observed many times. The chain combines TRBV28 with TRBJ2-5, with D unresolved. There are 13 residues in the CDR3. Deletions cut 3 bases from V and 1 base from J, with 6 bases between. In germline, CDR1 is MDHEN, CDR2 SYDVKM. The CDR3 loop reads CASSFRTQETQYF. Written as DNA, the CDR3 is TGTGCCAGCAGTTTCCGGACCCAAGAGACCCAGTACTTC.

Of note for this clonotype: This clone may be a read error of a much larger clone one base away. CDR3 nucleotide sequence: TGTGTCAGCAGCTGGACAGGGAGCGAGCAGTACTTC. It is translated as CVSSWTGSEQYF. The chain joins TRBV28 to TRBJ2-7, with 8 nucleotides matching TRBD1. Germline CDR1 MDHEN, CDR2 SYDVKM. There are 12 residues in the CDR3.

There are a few counts of this clonotype. This chain uses TRBV30 with TRBJ2-2; D is uncertain. The CDR3 extends over 11 amino acids. The V gene lost 2 bases and the J gene lost 8 bases, with 6 bases spanning the gap. Per the germline V gene, CDR1 is GTSNPN and CDR2 is SVGIG (reference sequence). The DNA of the CDR3 is TGTGCCTGGAGTAGAGGAGGGGAGCTGTTTTTT. This gives the protein CAWSRGGELFF.

The chain couples TRBV19 to TRBJ2-5; TRBD1 is a possible D gene (6 bases). The CDR3 is 15 amino acids. CDR1 LNHDA and CDR2 SQIVND come from the germline V gene (reference sequence). Trimming cost V 5 bases and J 4 bases, with 17 bases left between them. CDR3 region: CASSFKQGWGETQYF. The CDR3 DNA sequence: TGTGCCAGTAGTTTCAAACAGGGTTGGGGAGAGACCCAGTACTTC.

This clonotype was counted at least ten times. V usage is TRBV20-1 and J usage is TRBJ2-7; 8 bases map to TRBD2. Germline-derived CDR1 and CDR2 are DFQATT and SNEGSKA (reference sequence). CDR3 length equals 13 residues. The V segment lost 6 bases and the J segment 4 bases; nucleotides outside the gene matches: 8. CDR3 in DNA: TGCAGTGCCCAAGGGACTAGTGATTACGAGCAGTACTTC. Translating gives CSAQGTSDYEQYF.

The chain carries TRBV9 and TRBJ1-1; D is unresolved. Trimming removed 0 bases from V and 2 bases from J, with 17 bases in between. This CDR3 has 17 residues. Germline V gene sequence: CDR1 SGDLS, CDR2 YYNGEE. CDR3 sequence (DNA): TGTGCCAGCAGCGTAGACCCCCAGCAAGGACCCAACACTGAAGCTTTCTTT. Protein product: CASSVDPQQGPNTEAFF.

This clonotype showed up many times. This chain connects TRBV6-2 or TRBV6-3 to TRBJ1-1, with D unclear. The CDR3 totals 15 residues. Germline V gene sequence: CDR1 MNHEY, CDR2 SVGEGT. V lost 5 bases, J lost 0 bases, and 13 bases lay in between. This CDR3 reads CASSKRVGVNTEAFF. Here the CDR3 DNA reads TGTGCCAGCAGTAAACGTGTCGGCGTGAACACTGAAGCTTTCTTT.

This clonotype was recorded many times. The chain has TRBV11-3 and TRBJ2-1; D is unclear. CDR1 and CDR2 from the germline V gene are SGHNT and YENEEA. The ends were cut back, 5 bases at V and 4 bases at J, with 18 bases in the middle. The CDR3 is made up of 16 amino acids. CDR3 residues: CASSPLATQQYNEQFF. DNA of the CDR3: TGTGCCAGCAGCCCTTTGGCGACGCAACAGTACAATGAGCAGTTCTTC.

In regard to this clonotype: This could be a read error, since a much larger clone is one nucleotide away. This chain connects TRBV2 to TRBJ1-2; D gene unclear. Germline V gene lookup returns CDR1 SNHLY and CDR2 FYNNEI. The V end was cut by 5 bases, the J end by 2 bases, with 3 bases between. This CDR3 contains 11 residues. In DNA form, the CDR3 reads TGTGCCAGCAGTCCCAACTATGGCTACACCTTC. Protein: CASSPNYGYTF.

In its sample, this clonotype was seen many times. The chain has TRBV10-2 and TRBJ1-5, with no clear D. The V end lost 0 bases, the J end lost 4 bases, and 7 bases lay between the germline ends. The CDR3 consists of 14 residues. The germline gives CDR1 WSHSY, CDR2 SAAADI. The chain's CDR3 is CASSESGGNQPQHF. The DNA of the CDR3 is TGCGCCAGCAGTGAGTCGGGTGGAAATCAGCCCCAGCATTTT.

This clonotype occurred many times. The V and J genes are TRBV6-1 and TRBJ2-7, with 7 bases aligning to TRBD1. V shed 3 bases and J 3 bases; nucleotides not matched to a gene: 5. The CDR3 is made up of 14 amino acids. Germline CDR1 is MNHNS and CDR2 is SASEGT. CDR3 nucleotides: TGTGCCAGCAGTGACACGGGACAGTACTACGAGCAGTACTTC. Its protein product is CASSDTGQYYEQYF.

This clonotype was counted many times. This chain links TRBV5-6 with TRBJ2-2; D not resolved. The V and J ends lost 5 bases and 0 bases respectively, with 14 bases between them. This CDR3 is built from 16 residues. Germline V gene sequence: CDR1 SGHDT, CDR2 YYEEEE. DNA of the CDR3: TGTGCCAGCAGTATGGAAACTTTTGCGAACACCGGGGAGCTGTTTTTT. Encoded protein: CASSMETFANTGELFF.

This clonotype was seen ten or more times. The rearrangement joins TRBV19 to TRBJ1-2, with D perhaps TRBD1 (5 bases). This CDR3 spans 14 amino acids. Germline CDR1 is LNHDA and CDR2 is SQIVND (reference sequence). V gave up 5 bases and J gave up 5 bases, with 15 bases separating them. CDR3 amino acids: CASSPDRGGYGYTF. The CDR3, as DNA: TGTGCCAGTAGTCCGGACCGGGGCGGATATGGCTACACCTTC.

The sample holds a few counts of this clonotype. The rearrangement links TRBV20-1 to TRBJ2-6, with D uncertain. The ends were cut back, 2 bases at V and 1 base at J, with 15 bases in the middle. The germline V gene has CDR1 DFQATT and CDR2 SNEGSKA (reference sequence). CDR3 length: 17 residues. The CDR3 loop reads CSARHPGVSSGANVLTF. Written as DNA, the CDR3 is TGCAGTGCTAGACACCCAGGTGTGTCTTCTGGGGCCAACGTCCTGACTTTC.

CDR3 sequence reads: CASSSRIGRAETQYF. In DNA form, the CDR3 reads TGTGCCAGCAGCAGTAGGATAGGGAGGGCGGAGACCCAGTACTTC. This chain links TRBV12-3 or TRBV12-4 with TRBJ2-5; 7 nucleotides match TRBD2. The V gene end was trimmed by 6 bases and the J gene end by 5 bases; junction bases not matched to a gene: 12. This CDR3 is 15 amino acids long.

The rearrangement uses TRBV18 and TRBJ1-2; D call uncertain. Germline V gene data show CDR1 as KGHSH and CDR2 as LQKENI. V was pared by 6 bases and J by 3 bases, with 14 bases between. The CDR3 runs 14 residues. CDR3 in DNA: TGTGCCAGCTCCCAACTACAAGAATACTATGGCTACACCTTC. Its translation is CASSQLQEYYGYTF.

Many counts were recorded for this clonotype. The chain employs TRBV28 and TRBJ1-5; D gene unclear. The CDR3 spans 12 residues. The V end was cut by 2 bases, the J end by 7 bases, with 6 bases between. CDR1 is MDHEN and CDR2 is SYDVKM in the germline V gene. The CDR3 DNA reads TGTGCCAGCAGTTTACGGCACCAGCCCCAGCATTTT. Residues: CASSLRHQPQHF.

This clonotype was seen a few times. V is TRBV2 and J is TRBJ2-7, with D possibly TRBD2 on 6 matching bases. V lost 7 bases and J lost 5, with 18 bases in between. CDR1 and CDR2 (germline): SNHLY, FYNNEI. The CDR3 loop spans 14 amino acids. The DNA of the CDR3 is TGTGCCAGCAAGTGGTCGGAGGGTAACCACGAGCAGTACTTC. Amino acid sequence: CASKWSEGNHEQYF.

As regards this clonotype: The junction and the germline gene differ at one end; a read error may be behind it. The V and J genes are TRBV5-1 and TRBJ2-2; D is possibly TRBD2 (5 bases). CDR1 is SGHRS and CDR2 is YFSETQ in the germline V gene. This CDR3 comprises 14 residues. CDR3 sequence (DNA): TGCGCCAGCAGCTTGCTCCTGCAGGCCGGGGAGCTGGTTTTT. This translates into CASSLLLQAGELVF.

A word on this clonotype: This may stem from a read error, because a much larger clone lies one nucleotide away. The conserved phenylalanine or tryptophan normally closing the CDR3 is absent here, so this likely arose from a read error. This sequence joins TRBV29-1 and TRBJ2-7; 8 bases are a match to TRBD1. This CDR3 has 12 amino acids. The germline gives CDR1 SQVTM, CDR2 ANQGSEA. With V trimmed by 7 bases and J by 5 bases, 7 bases remained unmatched. The CDR3 sequence is CSGKDRVDEQYS. In nucleotides, the CDR3 is TGCAGCGGCAAGGACAGGGTTGACGAGCAGTACTCC.

This clonotype was picked up a small number of times. The chain carries TRBV4-1 and TRBJ2-1, with D unresolved. CDR3 length: 14 residues. Trimming removed 1 base from V and 2 bases from J, with 6 bases in between. The germline gives CDR1 MGHRA, CDR2 YSYEKL. CDR3 sequence reads: CASSQGGTYNEQFF. DNA of the CDR3: TGCGCCAGCAGCCAAGGTGGAACCTACAATGAGCAGTTCTTC.

There are a few counts of this clonotype. The gene calls are TRBV25-1 and TRBJ2-1; D is unclear. Germline CDR1 and CDR2: MGHDK and SYGVNS. Trimming removed 6 bases from V and 0 bases from J, with 9 bases in between. This CDR3 comprises 14 residues. CDR3 nucleotides: TGTGCCAGCAGACTCGGGCCCTCCTACAATGAGCAGTTCTTC. This encodes CASRLGPSYNEQFF.

V and J are TRBV7-2 and TRBJ1-2; 12 bases match TRBD1. The V gene end was trimmed by 2 bases and the J gene end by 8 bases; junction bases not matched to a gene: 6. CDR3 size: 15 residues. CDR1 and CDR2 (germline): SGHTA, FQGNSA. The CDR3 region has the DNA TGTGCCAGCAGCTTACGGGGGACAGGGGGCAGCGGCTACACCTTC. Protein: CASSLRGTGGSGYTF.